What follows is one TCR beta chain and its context. Its specific antigen is unknown. Base quality data are lacking; no much larger clone is found one base away. The data derive from a study of blood T cell repertoires in COVID-19 (dated by TCRdb to the early 2020s). At the level of the whole study: Samples from collaborators originated in the United States, Italy and Spain and spanned both the acute and convalescent phases of COVID-19. The prospective study material was composed of cDNA or gDNA derived from T cells, B-cell-depleted T cells, or PBMCs. The dataset comprised deeply sampled blood TCRbeta repertoires from subjects exposed to, actively infected with, or recovered from COVID-19. The repertoires were released in a freely available public database intended as a resource for research on the immune response to SARS-CoV-2. The samples were drawn from two sources: the first 160 participants of the ongoing ImmuneRACE study, and over 1,000 subjects contributed by 6 global collaborators. The sample metadata nearly always contained a de-identified subject ID, COVID-19 status, age in years and sex. HLA class I and class II types, where available, came from metadata supplied by the sample provider rather than from assay-based typing. Findings and caveats that apply to the study as a whole: The amount of clinical and demographic metadata varied by source and participant and was provided uncurated.

V is cut back by 6 bases and J by 5 bases, with 5 bases in the junction unmatched. According to the germline V gene (reference sequence), CDR1 reads WNHNN and CDR2 reads SYGVQD. The CDR3 goes from the cysteine to the phenylalanine over 14 residues. The entry retains the CDR3 DNA only, 42 bases that are in frame from base 1. Participants in the prospective study were aged 18 to 89 years, lived in 24 United States geographic areas, and enrolled through a virtual design. Cohort assignment in the prospective study relied on participant-reported clinical history from a screening survey and a study questionnaire. Recovered participants in ImmuneRACE Cohort 3 were defined by two consecutive negative NP/OP PCR tests, clearance by a healthcare professional, or resolution of symptoms. In the prospective study, mobile phlebotomists collected whole blood, serum and a nasopharyngeal or oropharyngeal swab from each participant. Prospective study participants could optionally give additional blood draws and questionnaires over an approximately 2-month period. Blood samples from the prospective study were shipped frozen or at room temperature prior to DNA extraction.

TCRbeta CDR3 regions were amplified from genomic DNA by means of the immunoSEQ Assay, a bias-controlled multiplex PCR. As for the original processing: Within the assay, amplification of reference gene primers was used to estimate how many nucleated cells each sample contained. To quantify the absolute abundance of each unique TCRbeta CDR3 rearrangement, sequence reads were collapsed and filtered. Productive Simpson clonality was computed per sample as the square root of Simpson's diversity index over productive rearrangements. The table comes from immuneACCESS by way of TCRdb, which keeps in-frame sequences with V and J called. Part of the clones is missing from these tables; in studies checked, under half for an unresolved V gene and the rest for unknown reasons. The V and J calls and clone size come from that table; D and trimming were worked out from the DNA. In this sample the table shows about 360,000 clones, around 87% of which occur a single time. Of the sample, around 1.3% is held by the ten largest clones.

This chain is built from TRBV10-1 and TRBJ2-1, and 9 junctional nucleotides match TRBD1. The receptor was isolated from a man aged 25-40 years who had recovered from COVID-19. Sequencing was carried out using PBMCs or T cells enriched from blood (not recorded which). The CDR3 corresponds to CASSDRGSNNEQFF. The nucleotides are TGCGCCAGCAGCGACAGGGGGAGTAACAATGAGCAGTTCTTC.